The clone carrying this TCR beta chain showed up just once. Random hexamers were used to reverse transcribe an amount of about 0.45 to 1 ug RNA. TCRdb reprocessed the immunoSEQ multiplex PCR reads with MiXCR, giving one entry per CDR3 protein. The sample lists about 290,000 distinct CDR3 sequences, 85% occurring once. The multiple sclerosis controls comprised treatment-naive patients whose relapsing-remitting disease was stable or active. This sample is part of a study of CD8 T cells in Susac syndrome. CDR3 size: 11 residues. Germline loops: CDR1 MDHEN, CDR2 SYDVKM. Trimming stripped 5 bases from V and 12 bases from J, with 11 bases between.

The sequence was collected from a human donor with multiple sclerosis. The sequenced sample consisted of CD8+ T cells from PBMCs. The rearrangement links TRBV28 to TRBJ2-1; D unclear. DNA of the CDR3: TGTGCCAGCAGTCTAACTCAGGCGCAGTTCTTC. Translation gives CASSLTQAQFF.